The entry that follows covers one T cell receptor (beta chain) sequence. There is no known antigen for this receptor. Per-base quality was not reported, and no clone a single base away is much larger than it. The sample belongs to a study of regulatory T cells in long-lasting Graves disease (dated by TCRdb to the early 2020s). About the investigation overall: Persistent Graves' disease was defined as persistently positive TSH receptor autoantibodies together with antithyroid drug treatment for over 5 years. TCR sequencing covered some 13 persistent and around 20 newly diagnosed Graves' disease patients, about 35 samples in total. Persistent Graves' disease patients were compared with newly diagnosed Graves' disease patients by peripheral blood TCR sequencing and RNA sequencing. The study was conducted in China and was registered as a clinical trial. Antithyroid drugs had been taken for about 9.7 years on average by persistent Graves' disease patients in the clinical cohort. Summary of the overall study and its limitations: The authors noted that the small sample size was a limitation that may lower accuracy. Persistent Graves' disease patients showed lower TCR Shannon entropy and fewer highly expanded clones than newly diagnosed patients, suggesting clonal expansion. Peripheral blood alone was examined, since thyroid tissue, which constituted the primary lesion, could not be accessed. Persistent patients shared more public clonotypes among themselves (around 2,800) than newly diagnosed patients did (approximately 870). Sequencing and analysis were restricted to the TCR beta chain. Preferential use of TRBV28, TRBJ1-2 and TRBJ2-5 was observed in persistent disease, whereas TRBV20-1 and TRBJ2-1 were favored in newly diagnosed disease.

This specimen's time point label, interpreted: persistent/refractory GD, antithyroid drugs over 5 years with positive TRAb. For both TCR sequencing and RNA sequencing, RNA was extracted from PBMCs using TRIzol. The diagnosis of Graves' disease was made according to American Thyroid Association guidelines. Patients for the study were recruited at an endocrinology department in Xi'an, China. Each patient gave 7.5 to 10 milliliters of peripheral blood, collected in an EDTA anticoagulant tube. Ficoll Paque Plus density gradient separation was used to isolate PBMCs, and no further T cell sorting was done. An Agilent 2100 Bioanalyzer and agarose gel were used to check RNA quality, while a NanoDrop 2000 measured RNA concentration. Looking up the germline V gene yields CDR1 MDHEN and CDR2 SYDVKM. From its cysteine to its phenylalanine, the CDR3 spans 14 amino acids. Only the CDR3 portion is preserved as DNA: 42 bases, with reading frame beginning at the first base. Trimming removed 7 bases from V and 4 bases from J; the gene matches leave 6 bases unexplained.

Library preparation employed multiplex PCR. This sample was sequenced with an Illumina HiSeq 4000. CDR3 regions were amplified by Arm-PCR with iRepertoire HTBI primers to construct TCR beta libraries. Before sequencing, the PCR products went through gel purification. The study's processing was this. Gene usage analysis of CDR3 amino acid clonotypes used the 60 to 80 TRBV and about 14 TRBJ segments found across samples. COPE and FqMerger were used to merge filtered high-quality paired reads into contigs. BLAST was used to align contigs to the IMGT TRBV, TRBD and TRBJ reference genes, and CDR3 was defined following IMGT. Any clonotype with a frequency above 0.1% was classified as a highly expanded clone. Shannon entropy served as the measure of repertoire diversity, while the Gini coefficient captured V-J evenness. A clonotype was considered public if more than one individual shared it. TCRdb passed the public sequencing reads through fastp at Q25 and MiXCR, retaining productive beta sequences. Every CDR3 protein is listed once, alongside the most common genes and DNA of its rows. TCRdb, not the original authors, processed these V and J calls. A total of about 470,000 distinct CDR3 sequences appear in this sample, 20% to 25% of them only once. The ten largest clones represent 6.5% to 8% of the sample.

Sequencing was performed on peripheral blood mononuclear cells (PBMCs), taken when the disease was refractory, from a patient treated with antithyroid drugs. The chain is made from TRBV28 and TRBJ2-3; 9 nucleotides in the junction match TRBD1. This receptor was identified in a female donor with Graves disease. The CDR3 reads as follows: CASTTGGIADTQYF. The sequence in DNA is TGTGCCAGCACTACAGGGGGCATAGCAGATACGCAGTATTTT.